The 29 T cell receptor beta chains reported below all come from one sample, sequenced in a study of cytomegalovirus exposure and HLA in healthy donors. The PCR used 60 Vbeta and 13 Jbeta primers. Here immunoSEQ multiplex PCR was the method, and the copy in TCRdb shows in-frame clones only, minus some. The sample has roughly 220,000 clones; roughly 70% are singletons. Input material: PBMCs. All receptors come from a man in his forties in good health and CMV-seropositive.

This clone was recorded once. The rearrangement links TRBV9 to TRBJ1-2; possibly TRBD1 for D (6 bases). This CDR3 region has 14 residues. CDR1 SGDLS and CDR2 YYNGEE come from the germline V gene. The germline V and J ends were trimmed by 3 bases and 4 bases, with 13 bases remaining between them. The DNA of the CDR3 is TGTGCCAGCAGCGGAGGGGGGGGCTTCTATGGCTACACCTTC. Amino acids: CASSGGGGFYGYTF.

Details on this clone: Other DNA sequences within the sample encode an identical CDR3. V gene TRBV27 combines with J gene TRBJ2-7; 7 bases map to TRBD1. Germline V CDR1 and CDR2: MNHEY, SMNVEV (reference sequence). Unmatched junction bases numbered 12, after V lost 6 bases and J lost 7 bases. CDR3 length: 14 amino acids. For the CDR3, the DNA is TGTGCCAGCAGCTTAAACACCGGGACAGAAGAGCAGTACTTC. Translating it yields CASSLNTGTEEQYF.

The chain combines TRBV5-6 with TRBJ2-2, with no clear D. CDR1 and CDR2 (germline): SGHDT, YYEEEE. This CDR3 has 14 amino acids. Trimming pared 4 bases from V and 6 bases from J, leaving 13 bases between. CDR3 protein: CASSRLPTPGELFF. The CDR3 DNA sequence: TGTGCCAGCAGCCGTCTCCCAACACCCGGGGAGCTGTTTTTT.

V usage is TRBV27 and J usage is TRBJ1-1, with D tentatively TRBD1 (5 bases). The CDR3 runs 13 residues. Germline CDR1 is MNHEY and CDR2 is SMNVEV (reference sequence). V lost 9 bases and J lost 0, with 11 bases in between. CDR3 loop: CASYPGVNTEAFF. DNA of the CDR3: TGTGCCAGTTACCCGGGGGTGAACACTGAAGCTTTCTTT.

The chain links TRBV2 to TRBJ2-7; the D is unclear. Looked up from germline, CDR1 is SNHLY and CDR2 is FYNNEI. There are 14 residues in the CDR3. Deletions cut 7 bases from V and 2 bases from J, with 15 bases between. The CDR3 nucleotides read TGTGCCAGCAATGACAACCTACCCCCCTACGAGCAGTACTTC. Translated, it gives CASNDNLPPYEQYF.

The V gene is TRBV5-1, the J gene TRBJ1-4; TRBD1 might be the D (5 bases). Looked up from germline, CDR1 is SGHRS and CDR2 is YFSETQ. This CDR3 is built from 15 residues. Trimming left V 0 bases short and J 5 bases short, with 11 bases between. CDR3 in amino acids: CASSLGAGWNEKLFF. The CDR3 DNA is TGCGCCAGCAGCTTGGGGGCAGGGTGGAATGAAAAACTGTTTTTT.

Notes on this clone: A junction boundary mismatches the germline segment, possibly from a read error. The chain has TRBV7-9 and TRBJ2-2, with 12 bases lining up with TRBD2. The CDR3 is 19 residues long. Germline CDR1 and CDR2: SEHNR and FQNEAQ (reference sequence). CDR3 nucleotides: TGTTCCAGCAGCTTAGCGATGACTAGCGGGGGATGGTTCACCGGGGAGCTGTTTTTT. It codes for CSSSLAMTSGGWFTGELFF. The variable domain in full, completed from reference TRBV7-9 and TRBJ2-2, reads DTGVSQNPRHKITKRGQNVTFRCDPISEHNRLYWYRQTLGQGPEFLTYFQNEAQLEKSRLLSDRFSAERPKGSFSTLEIQRTEQGDSAMYLCSSSLAMTSGGWFTGELFFGEGSRLTVL.

The V and J genes are TRBV27 and TRBJ1-2; 11 nucleotides agree with TRBD1. Germline values: CDR1 MNHEY, CDR2 SMNVEV (reference sequence). The CDR3 runs to 20 residues. J gave up 2 bases and V 6 bases, and 20 bases lay outside the gene matches. The CDR3 region has the DNA TGTGCCAGCAGGGGGGCCAACCTAGTGGACAGGGGGCATTTAAACTATGGCTACACCTTC. Its translation: CASRGANLVDRGHLNYGYTF.

V gene TRBV5-6 combines with J gene TRBJ1-2; weak D call: TRBD1 (5 bases). Per the germline V gene, CDR1 is SGHDT and CDR2 is YYEEEE. The ends were cut back, 2 bases at V and 2 bases at J, with 16 bases in the middle. The CDR3 runs to 16 residues. CDR3 in amino acids: CASSFARGEGNYGYTF. The CDR3 DNA reads TGTGCCAGCAGCTTTGCCCGAGGGGAGGGGAACTATGGCTACACCTTC.

The J gene is TRBJ2-6, the V gene TRBV5-1; 7 bases match TRBD1. The CDR3 sequence is 16 residues long. Germline CDR1 and CDR2: SGHRS and YFSETQ. The V and J ends lost 2 bases and 3 bases, in that order; junction bases with no gene match: 5. CDR3 protein: CASSFAGGGGANVLTF. The CDR3 DNA is TGCGCCAGCAGCTTTGCAGGGGGTGGTGGGGCCAACGTCCTGACTTTC.

The chain is built from TRBV23-1 and TRBJ1-2, with a weak D call TRBD1 (5 bases). TRBV23-1 is classed as an ORF, of uncertain function. CDR3 length equals 15 residues. Trimming cost V 3 bases and J 1 base, with 12 bases left between them. The CDR3 spells CASSQASGLNYGYTF. CDR3 in DNA: TGCGCCAGCAGTCAGGCTTCAGGGCTTAACTATGGCTACACCTTC.

This chain uses TRBV18 with TRBJ2-5; 7 bases are a match to TRBD1. This CDR3 has 14 amino acids. Germline V CDR1 and CDR2: KGHSH, LQKENI. J gave up 11 bases and V 6 bases, and 15 bases lay outside the gene matches. CDR3 nucleotides: TGTGCCAGCTCTAGGGGAGAACAGGGGTTGAAGCAGTACTTC. Protein sequence: CASSRGEQGLKQYF. Looking up the rest from reference TRBV18 and TRBJ2-5 gives the full variable domain: NAGVMQNPRHLVRRRGQEARLRCSPMKGHSHVYWYRQLPEEGLKFMVYLQKENIIDESGMPKERFSAEFPKEGPSILRIQQVVRGDSAAYFCASSRGEQGLKQYFGPGTRLLVL.

The chain has TRBV5-1 and TRBJ1-1; D remains unclear. In germline, CDR1 is SGHRS, CDR2 YFSETQ. The V gene lost 2 bases and the J gene lost 1 base, with 9 bases spanning the gap. The CDR3 covers 14 residues. DNA of the CDR3: TGCGCCAGCAGCTTCCCCGGGGAGAACACTGAAGCTTTCTTT. As protein: CASSFPGENTEAFF.

The chain carries TRBV7-9 and TRBJ1-4, with D perhaps matching TRBD1 (6 bases). The CDR3 runs to 16 residues. V shed 6 bases and J shed 8 bases, with 22 bases lying between them. Germline lookup yields CDR1 SEHNR and CDR2 FQNEAQ (reference sequence). CDR3 region: CASRAEGGPLREKLFF. CDR3 DNA: TGTGCCAGCAGGGCAGAGGGGGGGCCTTTAAGGGAAAAACTGTTTTTT.

The DNA for the CDR3 is TGTGCCAGCAGCCGAAGGGGTGCCGGTAGCACAGATACGCAGTATTTT. Its protein product is CASSRRGAGSTDTQYF. This sequence joins TRBV2 and TRBJ2-3, with D possibly being TRBD1 (5 bases). From germline, CDR1 is SNHLY and CDR2 FYNNEI. This CDR3 region has 16 residues. The germline V and J ends were trimmed by 6 bases and 0 bases, with 16 bases remaining between them.

The chain carries TRBV19 and TRBJ1-6; the match to TRBD1 covers 7 bases. The CDR3 contains 13 residues. The V and J ends lost 6 bases and 10 bases, in that order; junction bases with no gene match: 6. Per the germline V gene, CDR1 is LNHDA and CDR2 is SQIVND (reference sequence). The CDR3 nucleotides read TGTGCCAGTAGCGACAGGGATCAATCACCCCTCCACTTT. Translated, it gives CASSDRDQSPLHF.

The chain combines TRBV9 with TRBJ1-6, with 8 bases lining up with TRBD1. This CDR3 has 15 amino acids. CDR1 and CDR2 (germline): SGDLS, YYNGEE. With V trimmed by 4 bases and J by 5 bases, 5 bases remained unmatched. CDR3 bases: TGTGCCAGCAGCAAAGGACAGGGACATAATTCACCCCTCCACTTT. Translated, it gives CASSKGQGHNSPLHF.

V usage is TRBV19 and J usage is TRBJ1-1, with TRBD1 as a possible D gene (5 bases). The CDR3 consists of 12 residues. The ends were cut back, 6 bases at V and 3 bases at J, with 8 bases in the middle. Germline V gene sequence: CDR1 LNHDA, CDR2 SQIVND (reference sequence). The CDR3 DNA sequence: TGTGCCAGTAGGTCAGGGTACACTGAAGCTTTCTTT. Its translation is CASRSGYTEAFF.

V and J are TRBV5-1 and TRBJ2-1; 8 bases match TRBD2. With 4 bases clipped from V and 6 bases from J, the junction kept 12 bases outside the gene matches. Per germline, CDR1 SGHRS and CDR2 YFSETQ. This CDR3 has 16 amino acids. The CDR3 region has the DNA TGCGCCAGCAGCCGTACAAGCGGGGGAACCGCCAATGAGCAGTTCTTC. Protein product: CASSRTSGGTANEQFF.

The gene calls are TRBV20-1 and TRBJ1-1; D is ambiguous. V was clipped by 5 bases and J by 10 bases, with 5 bases between them. Germline V gives CDR1 DFQATT, CDR2 SNEGSKA (reference sequence). The CDR3 extends over 8 amino acids. The CDR3 DNA reads as TGCAGTGCTTGGGCAGCTTTCTTT. Amino acids: CSAWAAFF.

With respect to this clone: Relative to the germline gene, one junction end is altered; a read error may explain this. V and J are TRBV29-1 and TRBJ2-7, with a weak D call TRBD2 (5 bases). Germline V gene sequence: CDR1 SQVTM, CDR2 ANQGSEA. The CDR3 has 13 amino acids. CDR3 amino acids: CSLGSKHSYGQYF. The DNA for the CDR3 is TGCAGCCTGGGGAGCAAACACTCCTACGGGCAGTACTTC.

In this sample, this clone turned up a few times. The rearrangement links TRBV27 to TRBJ1-1; perhaps TRBD1 as D (5 bases). The CDR3 totals 15 residues. V lost 6 bases to trimming and J lost 0 bases, with 14 bases between them. The germline CDR1 and CDR2 sequences are MNHEY and SMNVEV (reference sequence). CDR3 protein: CASSIWGDLNTEAFF. The CDR3 region has the DNA TGTGCCAGCAGCATCTGGGGGGATCTGAACACTGAAGCTTTCTTT.

In its sample, this clone was seen a few times. This rearrangement joins TRBV5-1 to TRBJ1-1; D remains unclear. The CDR3 extends over 16 amino acids. Germline CDR1 is SGHRS and CDR2 is YFSETQ. The ends were cut back, 6 bases at V and 1 base at J, with 19 bases in the middle. CDR3 protein: CASTQGSQTKNTEAFF. In nucleotides, the CDR3 is TGCGCCAGCACTCAAGGGTCACAGACTAAGAACACTGAAGCTTTCTTT.

This clone showed up just a few times. The chain has TRBV9 and TRBJ2-7, with D tentatively TRBD1 (6 bases). Trimming cost V 4 bases and J 3 bases, with 20 bases left between them. From germline, CDR1 is SGDLS and CDR2 YYNGEE. This CDR3 has 16 amino acids. For the CDR3, the DNA is TGTGCCAGCAGCCCACTCGGGACACTTGGACACTACGAGCAGTACTTC. Protein sequence: CASSPLGTLGHYEQYF.

This clone turned up a few times. This rearrangement joins TRBV5-1 to TRBJ1-4; no clear D gene. The V and J ends lost 2 bases and 3 bases respectively, with 8 bases between them. Germline CDR1 SGHRS, CDR2 YFSETQ. The CDR3 has 14 residues. CDR3 DNA sequence: TGCGCCAGCAGCTTTGGCTCAGCTAATGAAAAACTGTTTTTT. The encoded protein is CASSFGSANEKLFF.

This clone was counted between two and nine times. V is TRBV14 and J is TRBJ1-1; 7 nucleotides align to TRBD1. Germline V gene lookup returns CDR1 SGHDN and CDR2 FVKESK. Losses at the gene ends were 0 bases for V and 1 base for J; bases not matched to a gene: 14. The CDR3 covers 19 residues. The CDR3 DNA is TGTGCCAGCAGCCAAGATGGGGGCCGGACAGGAAGAGAGAACACTGAAGCTTTCTTT. Amino acids: CASSQDGGRTGRENTEAFF.

J is TRBJ2-2 and V is TRBV9; no reliable D call. Germline CDR1 SGDLS, CDR2 YYNGEE. CDR3 size: 15 residues. Trimming took 3 bases from V and 6 from J, leaving 15 bases between them. The DNA of the CDR3 is TGTGCCAGCAGCGCACGGCGAGATAGCCCCGGGGAGCTGTTTTTT. Amino acids: CASSARRDSPGELFF.

This sequence joins TRBV27 and TRBJ2-3, with 11 bases lining up with TRBD2. Losses at the gene ends were 8 bases for V and 6 bases for J; bases not matched to a gene: 10. The length of the CDR3 is 15 residues. CDR1 and CDR2 (germline): MNHEY, SMNVEV (reference sequence). The CDR3 DNA follows: TGTGCCAGCGCTCCTAGCGGGGGGCCGAGGGATACGCAGTATTTT. Protein: CASAPSGGPRDTQYF.

The chain links TRBV13 to TRBJ1-1, with 8 bases identical to TRBD1. J gave up 4 bases and V 5 bases, and 3 bases lay outside the gene matches. The CDR3 is 13 residues long. Looked up from germline, CDR1 is PRHDT and CDR2 is FYEKMQ (reference sequence). In DNA form, the CDR3 reads TGTGCCAGCAGCGTAGACAGGGGCACTGAAGCTTTCTTT. Its protein product is CASSVDRGTEAFF.